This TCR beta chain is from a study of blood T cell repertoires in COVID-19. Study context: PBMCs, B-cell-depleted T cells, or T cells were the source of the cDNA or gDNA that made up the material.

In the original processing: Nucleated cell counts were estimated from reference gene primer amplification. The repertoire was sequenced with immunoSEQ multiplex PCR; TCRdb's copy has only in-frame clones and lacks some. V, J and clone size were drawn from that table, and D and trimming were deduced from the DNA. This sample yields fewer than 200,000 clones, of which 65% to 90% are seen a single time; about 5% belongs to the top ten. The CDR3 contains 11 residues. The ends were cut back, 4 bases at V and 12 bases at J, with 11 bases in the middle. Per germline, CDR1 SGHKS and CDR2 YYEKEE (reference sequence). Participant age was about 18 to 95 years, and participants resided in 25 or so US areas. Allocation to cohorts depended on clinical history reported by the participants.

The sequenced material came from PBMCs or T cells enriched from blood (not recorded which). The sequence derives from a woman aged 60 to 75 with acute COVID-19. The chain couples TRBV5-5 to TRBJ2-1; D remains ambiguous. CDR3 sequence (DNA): TGTGCCAGCAGCCCAGCGCCGAGGCAGTTCTTC. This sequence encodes CASSPAPRQFF. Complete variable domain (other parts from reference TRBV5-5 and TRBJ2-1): DAGVTQSPTHLIKTRGQQVTLRCSPISGHKSVSWYQQVLGQGPQFIFQYYEKEERGRGNFPDRFSARQFPNYSSELNVNALLLGDSALYLCASSPAPRQFFGPGTRLTVL.